These 23 T cell receptor beta chains originate from one sample sequenced in a study of CD8+ T cells in alopecia areata. Sorting relied on CD4, CD8alpha, NKG2D, NKG2ACE and other markers applied to pooled cutaneous lymph node cells. Isolated RNA was reverse transcribed into cDNA used as the sequencing template. Profiling relied on immunoSEQ multiplex PCR, and the TCRdb table lists in-frame clones only, not all of them. The table records approximately 280,000 clones without singletons, the ten largest covering approximately 1.2%. Sequencing was done on a sample of CD4+ T cells sorted from a lymph node. These receptors came from a C3H/HeJ mouse with alopecia areata. These mice share the MHC haplotype H2-k.

Concerning this clone: Gene and germline names: mouse. The missing CDR3 end, 4 residues past where the read stops, is filled in from the germline J gene. The sample contains more than one DNA sequence encoding this CDR3. The chain couples TRBV19 to TRBJ2-7; D uncertain. Germline loops: CDR1 FNHDT, CDR2 SITEND (reference sequence). This CDR3 contains 12 residues. The V and J ends lost 1 base and 3 bases respectively, with 5 bases between them. The covered CDR3 bases are TGTGCCAGCAGTATATCAGTCTAT. This sequence encodes CASSISVY. The full-length CDR3 reads as CASSISVYEQYF. Full variable domain (remainder filled in from reference TRBV19 and TRBJ2-7): GGIITQTPKFLIGQEGQKLTLKCQQNFNHDTMYWYRQDSGKGLRLIYYSITENDLQKGDLSEGYDASREKKSSFSLTVTSAQKNEMAVFLCASSISVYEQYFGPGTRLTVL.

Remarks on this clone: Each gene name is a mouse one. The DNA ends 4 residues before the CDR3 does, and the rest of the CDR3 is filled in from the germline J gene. The rearrangement links TRBV5 to TRBJ2-3; 7 bases are a match to TRBD1. The CDR3 is 15 residues long. Trimming removed 5 bases from V and 1 base from J; junction bases left unmatched: 6. Germline V lookup: CDR1 LGHNA, CDR2 YNLKQL (reference sequence). The sequenced part of the CDR3 DNA is TGTGCCAGCAGCGACAGGGCGTGGGGTGCAGAA. It yields the protein CASSDRAWGAE. The entire CDR3 protein reads CASSDRAWGAETLYF.

Remarks on this clone: The genes are named according to mouse. From the germline J gene comes the end of the CDR3, since the read stops 4 residues before it. The sample has other DNA sequences that encode this CDR3 too. The chain has TRBV31 and TRBJ2-3; 7 nucleotides line up with TRBD2. V lost 1 base and J lost 0; bases outside the gene matches: 4. Germline assignment: CDR1 GKSSPN and CDR2 SITVG. The CDR3 extends over 15 amino acids. The CDR3 sequence is CAWSPGTASAETLYF. The DNA read from the CDR3 is TGTGCCTGGAGTCCCGGGACTGCAAGTGCAGAA. Looking up the rest from reference TRBV31 and TRBJ2-3 gives the full variable domain: AQTIHQWPVAEIKAVGSPLSLGCTIKGKSSPNLYWYWQATGGTLQQLFYSITVGQVESVVQLNLSASRPKDDQFILSTEKLLLSHSGFYLCAWSPGTASAETLYFGSGTRLTVL.

Worth noting for this clone: The listed genes are named as in mouse. Read data end 4 residues before the CDR3 end; the end is taken from the germline J gene. The chain has TRBV13-2 and TRBJ2-5, with D uncertain. The V and J ends lost 0 bases and 0 bases respectively, with 5 bases between them. Germline CDR1 is NNHNN and CDR2 is SYGAGS (reference sequence). This CDR3 comprises 14 residues. The CDR3: CASGDVRNQDTQYF. The CDR3 DNA, read in part, is TGTGCCAGCGGTGATGTAAGGAACCAAGAC.

On this clone itself: Any gene name here is a mouse gene name. The read ends 4 residues shy of where the CDR3 ends; the end is completed using the germline J gene. The V and J genes are TRBV19 and TRBJ2-1, with 9 bases that match TRBD1. The CDR3 runs to 14 residues. CDR1 FNHDT and CDR2 SITEND come from the germline V gene (reference sequence). Germline trimming cut 6 bases from V and 6 bases from J; bases unmatched to any gene: 7. CDR3 region: CASTAQGAPAEQFF. The sequenced CDR3 bases are TGTGCCAGCACCGCACAGGGGGCGCCTGCT.

This clone was seen more than once but under ten times. The genes and germline here are from mouse. The CDR3 goes on 4 residues after the read ends, and that part is filled in from the germline J gene. J is TRBJ2-1 and V is TRBV19; D not resolved. Per germline, CDR1 FNHDT and CDR2 SITEND (reference sequence). The CDR3 has 13 amino acids. V lost 3 bases, J lost 4 bases, and 8 bases lay in between. CDR3 amino acids: CASSRGEYAEQFF. CDR3 DNA (partial): TGTGCCAGCAGTAGGGGAGAATATGCT.

As regards this clone: The germline and genes are mouse ones. The read gets to within 4 residues of the CDR3 end, and the germline J gene fills in the rest. The chain has TRBV1 and TRBJ1-2; no clear D. The V gene's germline CDR1 is NSQYPW and CDR2 LRSPGD (reference sequence). The length of the CDR3 is 14 residues. Trimming pared 2 bases from V and 1 base from J, leaving 8 bases between. CDR3: CTCSANRKNSDYTF. The sequenced CDR3 bases are TGCACCTGCAGTGCAAACAGAAAAAACTCC.

This clone was picked up a small number of times. An end of the junction differs from the germline gene, which may be a read error. Gene names are the mouse ones. The read terminates 4 residues ahead of where the CDR3 ends, so the germline J gene completes it. This chain links TRBV17 with TRBJ2-5; D might be TRBD1 (5 bases). The CDR3 has 14 amino acids. The germline V gene has CDR1 MNHDT and CDR2 YYDKIL. The CDR3 loop reads CAGSARVGQDTQYF. The sequenced CDR3 bases are TGTGCTGGCAGTGCCAGGGTGGGCCAAGAC.

This clone was counted a few times. Gene names are mouse gene names. Read data end 4 residues before the CDR3 end; the end is taken from the germline J gene. The V and J genes are TRBV5 and TRBJ1-2, with D uncertain. V dropped 4 bases and J dropped 0 bases, with 12 bases sitting between them. This CDR3 is built from 15 residues. In germline, CDR1 is LGHNA, CDR2 YNLKQL (reference sequence). CDR3 amino acids: CASSPLIGANSDYTF. The CDR3 DNA, read in part, is TGTGCCAGCAGCCCACTCATCGGTGCAAACTCC.

To note about this clone: The genes are named according to mouse. The read falls 4 residues short of the CDR3 end, and the missing part is taken from the germline J gene. The same CDR3 is also encoded by other DNA sequences in this sample. The V and J genes are TRBV13-2 and TRBJ2-1, with 10 bases aligning to TRBD1. J was trimmed by 2 bases and V by 0 bases; bases with no gene match: 5. CDR1 and CDR2 (germline): NNHNN, SYGAGS (reference sequence). This CDR3 region has 17 residues. Partial CDR3 DNA: TGTGCCAGCGGTGATGTCCGGGACAGGGGCGACTATGCT. Protein: CASGDVRDRGDYA. The whole CDR3 is CASGDVRDRGDYAEQFF.

A few counts support this clone. The gene names given are mouse names. The read is 4 residues too short to cover the CDR3 end, so that end is filled in from the germline J gene. The chain employs TRBV13-2 and TRBJ1-2; 8 bases agree with TRBD1. The germline V gene has CDR1 NNHNN and CDR2 SYGAGS (reference sequence). Trimming took 3 bases from V and 1 from J; bases not matched to a gene: 5. CDR3 length: 15 amino acids. The CDR3: CASGGSGGQNSDYTF. The sequenced part of the CDR3 DNA is TGTGCCAGCGGTGGTTCAGGGGGCCAAAACTCC.

About this clone itself: Mouse names are used for the genes. The CDR3 end lies 4 residues beyond the end of the read and is filled in from the germline J gene. J is TRBJ1-1 and V is TRBV31; TRBD1 matches at 8 bases. Germline CDR1 GKSSPN, CDR2 SITVG. The V gene end was trimmed by 3 bases and the J gene end by 4 bases; junction bases not matched to a gene: 7. The CDR3 consists of 14 residues. CDR3 DNA, as far as it was read: TGTGCCTGGAGCCTACAGGGGGGGGGCACA. This gives the protein CAWSLQGGGT. The whole CDR3 reads CAWSLQGGGTEVFF. Variable domain in full (rest from reference TRBV31 and TRBJ1-1): AQTIHQWPVAEIKAVGSPLSLGCTIKGKSSPNLYWYWQATGGTLQQLFYSITVGQVESVVQLNLSASRPKDDQFILSTEKLLLSHSGFYLCAWSLQGGGTEVFFGKGTRLTVV.

Worth noting for this clone: Gene names are the mouse ones. CDR3 loop: CTCASGTGPYEQYF. The CDR3 DNA, read in part, is TGCACCTGCGCTTCCGGGACTGGGCCCTAT. The chain uses TRBV1 and TRBJ2-7; TRBD2 aligns across 9 bases. The sequenced fragment ends 4 residues before the CDR3 boundary, so the rest is inferred from the germline J gene. This CDR3 has 14 amino acids. Germline loops: CDR1 NSQYPW, CDR2 LRSPGD (reference sequence). V lost 8 bases and J lost 2; bases outside the gene matches: 7.

Notes on this clone: Genes and germline come from the mouse. The DNA ends 4 residues before the CDR3 does, and the rest of the CDR3 is filled in from the germline J gene. V is TRBV5 and J is TRBJ2-7, with 12 positions matching TRBD2. Trimming took 4 bases from V and 0 from J; bases not matched to a gene: 10. This CDR3 spans 18 amino acids. The germline V gene encodes CDR1 LGHNA and CDR2 YNLKQL (reference sequence). The CDR3 protein is CASSPLGTGGPSSYEQYF. CDR3 DNA (partial): TGTGCCAGCAGCCCCCTCGGGACTGGGGGGCCCAGCTCCTAT.

In this sample, this clone turned up a few times. The genes and germline here are from mouse. The read ends 4 residues early relative to the CDR3; the germline J gene fills the gap. The V call is TRBV5, the J call TRBJ2-2; TRBD2 aligns across 9 bases. From germline, CDR1 is LGHNA and CDR2 YNLKQL (reference sequence). The V and J ends lost 2 bases and 6 bases, in that order; junction bases with no gene match: 13. This CDR3 has 18 residues. The DNA read from the CDR3 is TGTGCCAGCAGCCAAACACCTCGACTGGGGGAAGGCCCCGGG. Encoded protein: CASSQTPRLGEGPG. The entire CDR3 reads CASSQTPRLGEGPGQLYF.

Comments on this clone: These gene names are mouse names. The CDR3 is cut off 4 residues early in the read; its end comes from the germline J gene. The chain is built from TRBV5 and TRBJ2-5; a possible D gene is TRBD2 (7 bases). CDR1 is LGHNA and CDR2 is YNLKQL in the germline V gene (reference sequence). This CDR3 spans 15 amino acids. CDR3 bases read: TGTGCCAGCAGCCAAGTTGGGGGGCTAGAAGAC. This encodes CASSQVGGLED. The CDR3 in its entirety is CASSQVGGLEDTQYF.

In its sample, this clone was seen a few times. The gene names given are mouse names. The CDR3 protein is CASSMVGSNYAEQFF. The covered CDR3 bases are TGTGCCAGCAGTATGGTGGGGTCCAACTATGCT. This rearrangement joins TRBV19 to TRBJ2-1; D is perhaps TRBD2 (5 bases). With the read ending 4 residues before the CDR3 end, the germline J gene is used to fill in that end. Germline V CDR1 and CDR2: FNHDT, SITEND (reference sequence). Deletions cut 2 bases from V and 1 base from J, with 10 bases between. The CDR3 is made up of 15 amino acids. Full variable domain (outside the CDR3, taken from reference TRBV19 and TRBJ2-1): GGIITQTPKFLIGQEGQKLTLKCQQNFNHDTMYWYRQDSGKGLRLIYYSITENDLQKGDLSEGYDASREKKSSFSLTVTSAQKNEMAVFLCASSMVGSNYAEQFFGPGTRLTVL.

This clone was recorded a few times. Genes and germline come from the mouse. The CDR3 extends 4 residues past the end of the read, so its final part is completed from the germline J gene. The gene calls are TRBV19 and TRBJ2-3, with a weak D call TRBD2 (6 bases). V was shortened by 4 bases and J by 3 bases, with 12 bases between the two germline ends. This CDR3 is 14 amino acids long. Germline V gene data show CDR1 as FNHDT and CDR2 as SITEND (reference sequence). The part of the CDR3 DNA that was read is TGTGCCAGCAGTCCCCCTGGACTGGCAGAA. It codes for CASSPPGLAE. The complete CDR3 protein is CASSPPGLAETLYF.

On this clone: Here the gene names and germline are mouse. Read data end 4 residues before the CDR3 end; the end is taken from the germline J gene. V usage is TRBV14 and J usage is TRBJ2-5; 8 bases line up with TRBD1. Germline V gene sequence: CDR1 SGHDT, CDR2 FRDEAV. The length of the CDR3 is 15 residues. The CDR3 DNA, read in part, is TGTGCCAGCAGTTTCTATGGACAGGGAGGAGAC. This codes for CASSFYGQGGD. The CDR3 as a whole reads CASSFYGQGGDTQYF.

In this sample, this clone turned up a few times. Mouse gene names and germline throughout. From the germline J gene comes the end of the CDR3, since the read stops 4 residues before it. This chain links TRBV17 with TRBJ2-3; 7 bases are shared with TRBD2. The CDR3 is 15 residues long. Germline V lookup: CDR1 MNHDT, CDR2 YYDKIL. Losses at the gene ends were 3 bases for V and 0 bases for J; bases not matched to a gene: 3. CDR3 in amino acids: CASSSWGDSAETLYF. Partial CDR3 DNA: TGTGCTAGCAGTAGTTGGGGGGATAGTGCAGAA.

About this clone itself: Genes here carry mouse names. With the read ending 4 residues before the CDR3 end, the germline J gene is used to fill in that end. The genes are TRBV19 and TRBJ1-2; 7 bases line up with TRBD1. This CDR3 is 14 amino acids long. V shed 7 bases, J shed 4 bases, and the junction held 10 bases outside the gene matches. Germline V gene sequence: CDR1 FNHDT, CDR2 SITEND (reference sequence). The sequenced CDR3 bases are TGTGCCAGCGGAATCCGACAGGGAGGCTCC. Encoded protein: CASGIRQGGS. The complete CDR3 sequence is CASGIRQGGSDYTF.

Concerning this clone itself: The genes and germline here are from mouse. The CDR3 end lies 4 residues beyond the end of the read and is filled in from the germline J gene. The chain uses TRBV17 and TRBJ1-2; a weak D match, TRBD1 (6 bases). The V and J ends lost 1 base and 3 bases respectively, with 9 bases between them. The CDR3 is made up of 14 amino acids. Germline CDR1 MNHDT, CDR2 YYDKIL. The chain's CDR3 is CASSRGAGDSDYTF. The CDR3 bases that were read are TGTGCTAGCAGTAGAGGGGCAGGGGACTCC.

With regard to this clone: Germline and genes here are mouse. The read comes to an end 4 residues before the CDR3 does, leaving the germline J gene to fill in the end. This sample includes further DNA sequences coding for the same CDR3. The V call is TRBV13-1, the J call TRBJ2-7; TRBD2 matches 12 bases. Germline V gene sequence: CDR1 NSHNY, CDR2 SYGAGN. This CDR3 region has 13 residues. Partial CDR3 DNA: TGTGCCAGCGGGACTGGGGGGACTTAT. The encoded protein is CASGTGGTY. The full CDR3 protein is CASGTGGTYEQYF.